The 15 T cell receptor beta chains below come from one sample, sequenced in a study of blood T cell repertoires in COVID-19. TCRdb's table, derived via immunoSEQ multiplex PCR, lists solely in-frame clones and lacks some. Among approximately 160,000 clones listed, over 75% were seen once. Sequencing used PBMCs or T cells enriched from blood (not recorded which). These receptors were collected from a woman in her forties or fifties who had recovered from COVID-19.

The J gene is TRBJ2-1, the V gene TRBV7-2; tentative D call: TRBD2 (6 bases). The CDR3 spans 16 residues. Germline V CDR1 and CDR2: SGHTA, FQGNSA. The V end was cut by 4 bases, the J end by 10 bases, with 23 bases between. In DNA, the CDR3 is TGTGCCAGCAGCTCCCCGGGACTTCAAAAGGAGCGGGAGCAGTTCTTC. Its protein product is CASSSPGLQKEREQFF.

This clone was picked up a small number of times. The rearrangement links TRBV9 to TRBJ2-1; 10 bases map to TRBD2. Germline-derived CDR1 and CDR2 are SGDLS and YYNGEE. CDR3 size: 16 residues. Trimming removed 0 bases from V and 5 bases from J; junction bases left unmatched: 5. The CDR3 region is CASSVALAGGHNEQFF. The CDR3 bases are TGTGCCAGCAGCGTAGCTTTAGCGGGAGGCCACAATGAGCAGTTCTTC.

V gene TRBV12-2 combines with J gene TRBJ2-1; TRBD2 was called by the table and not checked on the DNA. TRBV12-2 is marked as a pseudogene. The CDR3 covers 16 residues. The CDR3 nucleotides read TGTGCAAGTCGCTTATTGGGGCGGGAAAGATACAATGAGCAGTTCTTC. It encodes CASRLLGRERYNEQFF.

The CDR3 loop reads CASSAGETASPLHF. The DNA for the CDR3 is TGTGCCAGCAGCGCAGGGGAAACGGCTTCACCCCTCCACTTT. The chain has TRBV2 and TRBJ1-6; possibly TRBD1 for D (6 bases). The germline V gene has CDR1 SNHLY and CDR2 FYNNEI. V shed 6 bases and J shed 9 bases, with 15 bases lying between them. This CDR3 comprises 14 residues.

This CDR3 reads CASSVDCRTTLSGNTIYF. The DNA of the CDR3 is TGTGCCAGCAGCGTAGACTGCAGAACTACCCTCTCTGGAAACACCATATATTTT. The chain combines TRBV7-9 with TRBJ1-3; D unresolved. This CDR3 spans 18 amino acids. The V gene's germline CDR1 is SEHNR and CDR2 FQNEAQ (reference sequence). The V end was cut by 5 bases, the J end by 0 bases, with 20 bases between.

This clone has just a few counts. This chain links TRBV5-8 with TRBJ2-7; 9 bases match TRBD2. Germline V lookup: CDR1 SGHTS, CDR2 YDEGEE. The junction had 18 bases not matched to a gene; V was cut back by 2 bases and J by 6 bases. The CDR3 contains 18 residues. CDR3 in DNA: TGTGCCAGCAGCTTTAGTCTAGCGGGATATGGGGTCCTAGCCGAGCAGTACTTC. It translates to CASSFSLAGYGVLAEQYF.

This clone was detected once. The chain is built from TRBV29-1 and TRBJ2-3; 7 bases align to TRBD1. The CDR3 consists of 14 residues. Trimming at V came to 7 bases and at J to 0 bases, leaving 7 bases not matched to a gene. The germline V gene has CDR1 SQVTM and CDR2 ANQGSEA. DNA of the CDR3: TGCAGCGGGAGACAGGGAACTAGCACAGATACGCAGTATTTT. Its protein is CSGRQGTSTDTQYF.

The J gene is TRBJ2-1, the V gene TRBV7-9; D is uncertain. Trimming removed 1 base from V and 7 bases from J, with 17 bases in between. This CDR3 region has 16 residues. Germline values: CDR1 SEHNR, CDR2 FQNEAQ (reference sequence). The CDR3 loop reads CASSLVQGVLRNEQFF. The CDR3 nucleotides read TGTGCCAGCAGCTTAGTCCAAGGAGTATTAAGGAATGAGCAGTTCTTC. Together with reference TRBV7-9 and TRBJ2-1, the CDR3 gives the full variable domain: DTGVSQNPRHKITKRGQNVTFRCDPISEHNRLYWYRQTLGQGPEFLTYFQNEAQLEKSRLLSDRFSAERPKGSFSTLEIQRTEQGDSAMYLCASSLVQGVLRNEQFFGPGTRLTVL.

This clone is a singleton in its sample. The CDR3 DNA is TGTGCCAGTAGTAGGGGAGTGGGGAACTTCGCGAACACCGGGGAGCTGTTTTTT. Amino acid sequence: CASSRGVGNFANTGELFF. The chain employs TRBV19 and TRBJ2-2; D is possibly TRBD2 (5 bases). V was pared by 4 bases and J by 0 bases, with 18 bases between. This CDR3 region has 18 residues. Germline CDR1 reads LNHDA; CDR2 reads SQIVND (reference sequence).

This clone was recorded only once. V and J are TRBV19 and TRBJ1-5, with unresolved D. Per germline, CDR1 LNHDA and CDR2 SQIVND (reference sequence). This CDR3 region has 17 residues. Trimming took 1 base from V and 1 from J, leaving 14 bases between them. The CDR3 here is CASSIVSLKYSNQPQHF. CDR3 coding DNA: TGTGCCAGTAGTATAGTATCCCTAAAGTACAGCAATCAGCCCCAGCATTTT.

V usage is TRBV12-3 or TRBV12-4 and J usage is TRBJ1-4; D remains ambiguous. This CDR3 has 13 amino acids. V was pared by 3 bases and J by 7 bases, with 9 bases between. The CDR3 sequence is CASSFRGSEKLFF. CDR3 DNA: TGTGCCAGCAGTTTCCGGGGTAGTGAAAAACTGTTTTTT.

The rearrangement joins TRBV6-2 or TRBV6-3 to TRBJ2-7; a possible D gene is TRBD2 (5 bases). This CDR3 is 15 amino acids long. Germline V lookup: CDR1 MNHEY, CDR2 SVGEGT. V was shortened by 4 bases and J by 0 bases, with 13 bases between the two germline ends. The CDR3 reads CASSSARTDSYEQYF. CDR3 nucleotides: TGTGCCAGCAGTTCGGCTCGGACTGACTCCTACGAGCAGTACTTC.

V and J are TRBV25-1 and TRBJ1-2; D is perhaps TRBD1 (5 bases). The CDR3 sequence is 13 residues long. The V end was cut by 4 bases, the J end by 3 bases, with 9 bases between. Germline CDR1 reads MGHDK; CDR2 reads SYGVNS. CDR3 DNA: TGTGCCAGCAGTGCCCAGGGATACTATGGCTACACCTTC. Translation: CASSAQGYYGYTF.

This chain joins TRBV5-1 and TRBJ2-1; 11 nucleotides align to TRBD2. The CDR3 contains 16 residues. In germline, CDR1 is SGHRS, CDR2 YFSETQ. J lost 5 bases, V lost 4 bases, and 8 bases had no gene match. This CDR3 is CASSLTGTSGDNEQFF. The CDR3 bases are TGCGCCAGCAGCCTGACCGGGACTAGCGGAGACAATGAGCAGTTCTTC.

J is TRBJ2-7 and V is TRBV15; maybe TRBD2 (5 bases). The ends were cut back, 3 bases at V and 2 bases at J, with 11 bases in the middle. CDR3 length: 14 residues. Germline V gene sequence: CDR1 LNHNV, CDR2 YYDKDF (reference sequence). For the CDR3, the DNA is TGTGCCACCAGCAGGGCCGGGAACCCCTACGAGCAGTACTTC. It yields the protein CATSRAGNPYEQYF.